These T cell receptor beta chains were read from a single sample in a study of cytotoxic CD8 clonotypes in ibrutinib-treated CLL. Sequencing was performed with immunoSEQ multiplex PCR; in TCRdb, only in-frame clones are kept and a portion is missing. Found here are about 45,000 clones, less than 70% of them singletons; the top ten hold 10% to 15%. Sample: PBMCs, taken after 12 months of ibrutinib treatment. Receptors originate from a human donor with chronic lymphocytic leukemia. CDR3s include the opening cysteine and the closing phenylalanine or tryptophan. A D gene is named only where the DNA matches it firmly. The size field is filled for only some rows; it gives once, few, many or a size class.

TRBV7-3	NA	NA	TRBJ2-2	CASSLRERGTGELFF	TGTGCCAGCAGCTTAAGGGAAAGGGGCACCGGGGAGCTGTTTTTT
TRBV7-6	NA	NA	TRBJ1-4	CASSFSLDEKLFF	TGTGCCAGCAGCTTTTCACTCGATGAAAAACTGTTTTTT
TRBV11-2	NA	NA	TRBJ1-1	CASSLEGTPDTEAFF	TGTGCCAGCAGCTTAGAGGGGACACCCGACACTGAAGCTTTCTTT
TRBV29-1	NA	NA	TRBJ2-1	CSVRGRFNNEQFF	TGCAGCGTTCGGGGGAGGTTTAACAATGAGCAGTTCTTC
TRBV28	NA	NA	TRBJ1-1	CATAPALEGNTEAFF	TGTGCCACCGCCCCCGCGTTGGAGGGGAACACTGAAGCTTTCTTT
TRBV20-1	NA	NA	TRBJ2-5	CSAKFAETQYF	TGCAGTGCTAAGTTTGCAGAGACCCAGTACTTC
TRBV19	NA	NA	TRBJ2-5	CASSIWTGETQYF	TGTGCCAGTAGCATATGGACTGGAGAGACCCAGTACTTC
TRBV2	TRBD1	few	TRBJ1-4	CASSRTGGAGEKLFF	TGTGCCAGCAGTAGGACAGGGGGCGCAGGTGAAAAACTGTTTTTT
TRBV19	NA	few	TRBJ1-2	CASSISGSGYGYTF	TGTGCCAGTAGTATTTCAGGATCCGGCTATGGCTACACCTTC
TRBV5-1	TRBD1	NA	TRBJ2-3	CASSLGQGAADTQYF	TGCGCCAGCAGCTTGGGACAGGGGGCAGCAGATACGCAGTATTTT
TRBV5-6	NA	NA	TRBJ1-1	CASSFPGGWHEAFF	TGTGCCAGCAGCTTTCCCGGCGGTTGGCATGAAGCTTTCTTT
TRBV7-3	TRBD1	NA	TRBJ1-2	CASSSGQGGYGYTF	TGTGCCAGCAGCTCCGGACAGGGAGGCTATGGCTACACCTTC
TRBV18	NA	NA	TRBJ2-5	CASSPPTGRVGRETQYF	TGTGCCAGCTCACCACCCACGGGCAGGGTGGGTCGGGAGACCCAGTACTTC
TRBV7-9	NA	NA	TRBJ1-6	CASSATTGMDSPLHF	TGTGCCAGCAGCGCAACCACAGGGATGGATTCACCCCTCCACTTT
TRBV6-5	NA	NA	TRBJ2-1	CASRRPRGNEQFF	TGTGCCAGCAGACGTCCTAGGGGAAATGAGCAGTTCTTC
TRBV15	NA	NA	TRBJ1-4	CATSRVLTVEKLFF	TGTGCCACCAGCAGAGTTCTCACGGTTGAAAAACTGTTTTTT
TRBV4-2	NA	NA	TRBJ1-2	CASSQVDDTGLSYTF	TGTGCCAGCAGCCAAGTTGATGACACAGGTTTGAGCTACACCTTC
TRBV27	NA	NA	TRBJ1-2	CASSLGPTKYGYTF	TGTGCCAGCAGTTTGGGCCCGACGAAATATGGCTACACCTTC
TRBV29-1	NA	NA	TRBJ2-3	CSVERGTSTDTQYF	TGCAGCGTTGAAAGGGGGACCAGCACAGATACGCAGTATTTT
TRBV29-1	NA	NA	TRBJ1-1	CSVLKGKMNTEAFF	TGCAGCGTTTTAAAAGGGAAAATGAACACTGAAGCTTTCTTT
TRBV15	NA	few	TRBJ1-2	CATSRDGGSYGYTF	TGTGCCACCAGCAGAGATGGGGGAAGCTATGGCTACACCTTC
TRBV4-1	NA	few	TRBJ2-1	CASSRTGEPYNEQFF	TGCGCCAGCAGCCGCACCGGTGAACCGTACAATGAGCAGTTCTTC
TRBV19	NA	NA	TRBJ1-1	CASSIVLGLTEAFF	TGTGCCAGTAGTATAGTCCTGGGGCTAACTGAAGCTTTCTTT
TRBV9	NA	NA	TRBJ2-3	CASSAVSGLTDTQYF	TGTGCCAGCAGCGCCGTCAGCGGTCTCACAGATACGCAGTATTTT
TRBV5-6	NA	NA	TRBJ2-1	CASSSVGISDNEQFF	TGTGCCAGCAGCTCCGTGGGGATATCAGACAATGAGCAGTTCTTC
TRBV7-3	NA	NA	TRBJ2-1	CASSASGRVNLKGLFF	TGTGCCAGCAGCGCCTCGGGACGGGTCAACCTCAAAGGTTTGTTCTTC
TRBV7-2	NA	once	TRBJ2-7	CASSRRGDSYEQYF	TGTGCCAGCAGCCGAAGGGGGGACTCCTACGAGCAGTACTTC
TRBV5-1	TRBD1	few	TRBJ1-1	CASSLAPTGTNTEAFF	TGCGCCAGCAGCTTGGCCCCGACAGGGACGAACACTGAAGCTTTCTTT
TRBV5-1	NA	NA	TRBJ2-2	CASSLVQGGTGELFF	TGCGCCAGCAGCTTGGTACAGGGAGGGACCGGGGAGCTGTTTTTT
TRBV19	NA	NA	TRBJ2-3	CASSIVAGRRTDTQYF	TGTGCCAGTAGTATAGTGGCGGGGAGACGCACAGATACGCAGTATTTT
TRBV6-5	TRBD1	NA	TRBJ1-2	CASSTFITGGGYTF	TGTGCCAGCAGCACCTTTATAACAGGGGGTGGCTACACCTTC
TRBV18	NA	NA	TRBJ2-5	CASSRMGQETQYF	TGTGCCAGCTCACGTATGGGGCAAGAGACCCAGTACTTC
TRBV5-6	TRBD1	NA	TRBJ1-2	CASSVRDRPGNGGYTF	TGTGCCAGCAGCGTTCGGGACAGACCAGGGAATGGGGGCTACACCTTC
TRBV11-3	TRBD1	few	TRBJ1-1	CASSLGPDREAFF	TGTGCCAGCAGCTTAGGCCCGGACAGGGAGGCTTTCTTT
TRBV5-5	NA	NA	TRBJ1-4	CASSTGRGNEKLFF	TGTGCCAGCAGCACGGGACGAGGGAATGAAAAACTGTTTTTT
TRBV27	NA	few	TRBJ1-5	CASSFGGDVGNQPQHF	TGTGCCAGCAGTTTCGGCGGGGATGTGGGCAATCAGCCCCAGCATTTT
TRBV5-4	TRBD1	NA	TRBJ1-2	CASSPWTGEGYTF	TGTGCCAGCAGCCCGTGGACAGGGGAAGGCTACACCTTC
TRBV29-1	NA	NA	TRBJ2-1	CSVAPGANYNEQFF	TGCAGCGTTGCTCCAGGGGCTAACTACAATGAGCAGTTCTTC
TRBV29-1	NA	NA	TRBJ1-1	CSVGRDLNTEAFF	TGCAGCGTAGGTCGGGACCTGAACACTGAAGCTTTCTTT
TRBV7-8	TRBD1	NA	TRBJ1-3	CASSSWDRGLNTIYF	TGTGCCAGCAGCTCCTGGGACAGGGGGCTTAACACCATATATTTT
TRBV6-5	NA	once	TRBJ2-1	CASRPEGRWRDEQFF	TGTGCCAGCAGACCCGAGGGCCGGTGGAGGGATGAGCAGTTCTTC
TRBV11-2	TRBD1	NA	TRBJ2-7	CASSPRTGDEQYF	TGTGCCAGCAGCCCGCGGACAGGGGACGAGCAGTACTTC
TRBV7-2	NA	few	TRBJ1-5	CASSGGPHSNQPQHF	TGTGCCAGCAGCGGGGGGCCGCATAGCAATCAGCCCCAGCATTTT
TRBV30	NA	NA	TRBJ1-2	CAWSVSQGYGYTF	TGTGCCTGGAGTGTAAGCCAGGGCTATGGCTACACCTTC
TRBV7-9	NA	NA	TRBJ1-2	CASSLGQVPRSHGYTF	TGTGCCAGCAGCTTAGGACAGGTCCCCCGGTCACATGGCTACACCTTC
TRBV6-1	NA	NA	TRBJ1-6	CASSERENSPLHF	TGTGCCAGCAGTGAACGGGAAAATTCACCCCTCCACTTT
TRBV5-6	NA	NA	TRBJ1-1	CASSLVGQMNTEAFF	TGTGCCAGCAGCTTGGTTGGCCAGATGAACACTGAAGCTTTCTTT
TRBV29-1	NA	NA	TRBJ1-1	CSVDPGVTEAFF	TGCAGCGTCGACCCGGGGGTCACTGAAGCTTTCTTT
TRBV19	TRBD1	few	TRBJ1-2	CAIRTGGGYGYTF	TGTGCCATTCGGACAGGGGGCGGCTATGGCTACACCTTC
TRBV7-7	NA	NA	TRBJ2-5	CASSLATSGETQYF	TGTGCTAGCAGCTTAGCGACTAGTGGCGAGACCCAGTACTTC
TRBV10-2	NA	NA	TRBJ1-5	CASSEWGAGQPQHF	TGCGCCAGCAGTGAATGGGGGGCCGGGCAGCCCCAGCATTTT
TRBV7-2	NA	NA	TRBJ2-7	CASSLLGLAYEQYF	TGTGCCAGCAGCCTCCTAGGACTCGCCTACGAGCAGTACTTC
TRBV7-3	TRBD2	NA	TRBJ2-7	CASRGAGMTYEQYF	TGTGCCAGCAGGGGAGCGGGGATGACCTACGAGCAGTACTTC
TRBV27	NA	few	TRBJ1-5	CASSSSNSGGSGQPQHF	TGTGCCAGCAGTTCCTCAAACAGCGGGGGAAGTGGTCAGCCCCAGCATTTT